This T cell receptor (beta chain) was found in a study of cytomegalovirus exposure and HLA in healthy donors. Study-level results: Several V segments, TRBV6-2 and TRBV6-3 among them, could not be told apart and were dropped. V- and J-gene trimming of TCR beta was linked (in a later analysis) to a missense DCLRE1C variant. What TCR beta sequences reportedly achieved was accurate prediction of HLA-A and HLA-B alleles in most subjects.

The PCR used 60 Vbeta and 13 Jbeta primers. TCRdb's table, derived via immunoSEQ multiplex PCR, lists solely in-frame clones and lacks some. Of more than 85,000 clones in the sample, around 80% were seen once. The germline V gene has CDR1 MGHDK and CDR2 SYGVNS. The ends lost 5 bases at V and 1 base at J; junction bases unmatched: 9. CDR3 length equals 16 residues. A single count supports this clone. Its antigen is undetermined. The rearrangement links TRBV25-1 to TRBJ2-3, with 7 bases matching TRBD2. This clonotype was obtained from a male donor in good health and CMV-seropositive. Sample: PBMCs. The CDR3: CASSIGLGWGTDTQYF. The CDR3 DNA follows: TGTGCCAGCAGTATTGGACTAGGATGGGGCACAGATACGCAGTATTTT.